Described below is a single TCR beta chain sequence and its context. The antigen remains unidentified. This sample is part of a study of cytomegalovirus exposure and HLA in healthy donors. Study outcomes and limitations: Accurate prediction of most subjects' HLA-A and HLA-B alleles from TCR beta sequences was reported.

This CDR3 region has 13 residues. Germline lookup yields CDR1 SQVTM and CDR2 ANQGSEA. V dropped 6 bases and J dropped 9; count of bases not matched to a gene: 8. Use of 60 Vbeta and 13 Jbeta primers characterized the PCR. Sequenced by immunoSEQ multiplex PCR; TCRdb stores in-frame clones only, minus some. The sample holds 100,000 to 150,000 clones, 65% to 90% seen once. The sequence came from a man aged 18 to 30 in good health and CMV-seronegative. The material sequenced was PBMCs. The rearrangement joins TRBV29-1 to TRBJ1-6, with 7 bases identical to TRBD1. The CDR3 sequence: CSVREGAVSPLHF. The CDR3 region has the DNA TGCAGCGTACGAGAGGGGGCTGTTTCACCCCTCCACTTT. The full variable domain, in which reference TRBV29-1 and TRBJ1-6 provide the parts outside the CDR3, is SAVISQKPSRDICQRGTSLTIQCQVDSQVTMMFWYRQQPGQSLTLIATANQGSEATYESGFVIDKFPISRPNLTFSTLTVSNMSPEDSSIYLCSVREGAVSPLHFGNGTRLTVT.